Below, 18 T cell receptor beta chains from the same sample are listed, as sequenced in a study of a mutant IDH1 vaccine in newly diagnosed glioma. The repertoire was sequenced with immunoSEQ multiplex PCR; TCRdb's copy has only in-frame clones and lacks some. This table has about 32,000 clones, almost 85% appearing once. Time point described: baseline, week 1 (first vaccination visit). Treatment indicated: pre-vaccination baseline after standard-of-care therapy. The sequences come from PBMCs, collected from a glioma patient treated with radiotherapy, temozolomide or both. The source of these receptors is a young man with glioma.

This clone was recorded once. This chain joins TRBV25-1 and TRBJ2-2, with a weak D call TRBD2 (6 bases). V lost 5 bases to trimming and J lost 13 bases, with 11 bases between them. CDR1 and CDR2 (germline): MGHDK, SYGVNS. This CDR3 comprises 11 residues. In DNA form, the CDR3 reads TGTGCCAGCAGTAGGGGAGGAGGGCTGTTTTTT. Translated, it gives CASSRGGGLFF.

This clone occurred a few times. The rearrangement links TRBV7-9 to TRBJ1-1, with D possibly matching TRBD1 (6 bases). CDR1 SEHNR and CDR2 FQNEAQ come from the germline V gene (reference sequence). The CDR3 spans 13 residues. Trimming shortened V by 5 bases and J by 1 base, and 8 bases separated the two germline ends. The CDR3 DNA reads TGTGCCAGCAGCCCGACAGGGAACACTGAAGCTTTCTTT. This codes for CASSPTGNTEAFF.

This chain links TRBV6-1 with TRBJ2-2, with D possibly matching TRBD2 (7 bases). This CDR3 has 14 amino acids. V lost 1 base and J lost 6, with 9 bases in between. Germline lookup yields CDR1 MNHNS and CDR2 SASEGT. CDR3 bases: TGTGCCAGCAGTGAAGGGGAGGGGGCCGGGGAGCTGTTTTTT. Translating it yields CASSEGEGAGELFF.

V gene TRBV2 combines with J gene TRBJ1-2; no definite D call. V lost 1 base and J 4 bases, leaving 7 bases between the germline ends. Germline V gene sequence: CDR1 SNHLY, CDR2 FYNNEI. The CDR3 extends over 13 amino acids. The CDR3 protein is CASSEDEAYGYTF. CDR3 nucleotide sequence: TGTGCCAGCAGTGAAGACGAGGCCTATGGCTACACCTTC. Full variable domain (outside the CDR3, taken from reference TRBV2 and TRBJ1-2): EPEVTQTPSHQVTQMGQEVILRCVPISNHLYFYWYRQILGQKVEFLVSFYNNEISEKSEIFDDQFSVERPDGSNFTLKIRSTKLEDSAMYFCASSEDEAYGYTFGSGTRLTVV.

This clone turned up a few times. J is TRBJ1-1 and V is TRBV20-1; D uncertain. CDR3 length equals 10 residues. Trimming stripped 6 bases from V and 6 bases from J, with 8 bases between. Germline lookup yields CDR1 DFQATT and CDR2 SNEGSKA (reference sequence). The CDR3, as DNA: TGCAGTGCGAAGGCATCTGAAGCTTTCTTT. As protein: CSAKASEAFF.

This chain connects TRBV28 to TRBJ1-2; no reliable D call. The V end was cut by 6 bases, the J end by 4 bases, with 12 bases between. The CDR3 runs 13 residues. The germline V gene has CDR1 MDHEN and CDR2 SYDVKM. This chain's CDR3 is CASSLDRIYGYTF. In nucleotides, the CDR3 is TGTGCCAGCAGCCTCGATAGGATCTATGGCTACACCTTC.

This clone has more than one count but fewer than ten. The chain uses TRBV27 and TRBJ1-2, with unresolved D. The length of the CDR3 is 10 residues. With 6 bases removed from V and 6 bases from J, the gap between germline ends came to 5 bases. Looked up from germline, CDR1 is MNHEY and CDR2 is SMNVEV (reference sequence). Here the CDR3 DNA reads TGTGCCAGCAGGAAAGATGGCTACACCTTC. Its protein is CASRKDGYTF.

This clone was observed once. The gene calls are TRBV5-1 and TRBJ2-7, with D possibly matching TRBD1 (6 bases). The V end was cut by 4 bases, the J end by 4 bases, with 21 bases between. The CDR3 length is 16 residues. Germline CDR1 reads SGHRS; CDR2 reads YFSETQ. Written as DNA, the CDR3 is TGCGCCAGCAGCATAGGGACATTACGGGCTACTTACGAGCAGTACTTC. It is translated as CASSIGTLRATYEQYF. The complete variable domain, with remaining parts taken from reference TRBV5-1 and TRBJ2-7, reads KAGVTQTPRYLIKTRGQQVTLSCSPISGHRSVSWYQQTPGQGLQFLFEYFSETQRNKGNFPGRFSGRQFSNSRSEMNVSTLELGDSALYLCASSIGTLRATYEQYFGPGTRLTVT.

This rearrangement joins TRBV7-9 to TRBJ2-7; either TRBD1 or TRBD2 may supply D (5 bases each). The length of the CDR3 is 17 residues. CDR1 is SEHNR, CDR2 FQNEAQ, per germline (reference sequence). V lost 4 bases, J lost 5 bases, and 24 bases lay in between. The chain's CDR3 is CASSSPRAGREYDEQYF. CDR3 DNA sequence: TGTGCCAGCAGCTCCCCCCGGGCGGGCAGGGAATATGACGAGCAGTACTTC.

The chain combines TRBV11-1 with TRBJ1-5; the D is unclear. Looked up from germline, CDR1 is SGHAT and CDR2 is FQDESV (reference sequence). The CDR3 is 15 residues long. V lost 8 bases and J lost 3, with 17 bases in between. This chain's CDR3 is CASSYPHPHNQPQHF. The CDR3 region has the DNA TGTGCCAGCTCGTATCCCCATCCACACAATCAGCCCCAGCATTTT.

The V gene is TRBV11-2, the J gene TRBJ2-1, with TRBD1 as a possible D gene (6 bases). Germline-derived CDR1 and CDR2 are SGHAT and FQNNGV. Trimming pared 2 bases from V and 5 bases from J, leaving 7 bases between. The CDR3 has 13 residues. CDR3 in DNA: TGTGCCAGCAGCTTACAGGGGAACAATGAGCAGTTCTTC. This gives the protein CASSLQGNNEQFF.

The genes are TRBV5-1 and TRBJ2-6; D gene unclear. V lost 0 bases, J lost 14 bases, and 12 bases lay in between. Germline CDR1 reads SGHRS; CDR2 reads YFSETQ. CDR3 size: 13 residues. DNA of the CDR3: TGCGCCAGCAGCTTGGACAGACCCCTCATCCTGACTTTC. It yields the protein CASSLDRPLILTF.

This chain connects TRBV10-1 to TRBJ2-7; D gene uncertain. Trimming removed 5 bases at V and 2 bases at J, with 7 bases between. CDR1 is WNHNN, CDR2 SYGVQD, per germline (reference sequence). The length of the CDR3 is 12 residues. This CDR3 is CASSHSAYEQYF. The CDR3 bases are TGCGCCAGCAGTCATTCAGCCTACGAGCAGTACTTC.

V and J are TRBV10-3 and TRBJ1-5; D gene ambiguous. The CDR3 has 14 residues. The germline V and J ends were trimmed by 0 bases and 3 bases, with 6 bases remaining between them. Germline V gene lookup returns CDR1 ENHRY and CDR2 SYGVKD. The CDR3 DNA sequence: TGTGCCATCAGTGAGTCCGGCACCAATCAGCCCCAGCATTTT. Its translation: CAISESGTNQPQHF.

V usage is TRBV6-1 and J usage is TRBJ1-5; D not certain. This CDR3 spans 13 amino acids. The germline V gene has CDR1 MNHNS and CDR2 SASEGT. Trimming pared 2 bases from V and 3 bases from J, leaving 5 bases between. CDR3 loop: CASSEPLNQPQHF. The CDR3 DNA is TGTGCCAGCAGTGAACCCCTCAATCAGCCCCAGCATTTT.

This clone is a singleton in its sample. The rearrangement links TRBV30 to TRBJ2-7; no firm D call. In germline, CDR1 is GTSNPN, CDR2 SVGIG (reference sequence). V dropped 2 bases and J dropped 0 bases, with 11 bases sitting between them. CDR3 size: 14 residues. CDR3 loop: CAWSIPHSSYEQYF. CDR3 DNA sequence: TGTGCCTGGAGTATACCCCACAGCTCCTACGAGCAGTACTTC.

V is TRBV28 and J is TRBJ2-2; D is perhaps TRBD1 (6 bases). In germline, CDR1 is MDHEN, CDR2 SYDVKM. Trimming stripped 6 bases from V and 3 bases from J, with 20 bases between. The CDR3 length is 17 residues. The chain's CDR3 is CASSSNLGGRYTGELFF. The CDR3 DNA reads as TGTGCCAGCAGCAGCAATCTAGGGGGTCGCTACACCGGGGAGCTGTTTTTT.

This chain uses TRBV7-9 with TRBJ2-7; a possible D gene is TRBD1 (6 bases). V dropped 5 bases and J dropped 5 bases, with 22 bases sitting between them. The CDR3 contains 16 residues. Germline CDR1 reads SEHNR; CDR2 reads FQNEAQ (reference sequence). CDR3 sequence: CASSLDFAGAGDEQYF. The CDR3 DNA is TGTGCCAGCAGCCTGGACTTTGCAGGGGCCGGCGACGAGCAGTACTTC. Using reference TRBV7-9 and TRBJ2-7 for the parts outside the CDR3, the full variable domain is DTGVSQNPRHKITKRGQNVTFRCDPISEHNRLYWYRQTLGQGPEFLTYFQNEAQLEKSRLLSDRFSAERPKGSFSTLEIQRTEQGDSAMYLCASSLDFAGAGDEQYFGPGTRLTVT.